These T cell receptor beta chains were read from a single sample in a study of post-analysis software for immune sequencing data. TCRdb processed the PCR reads anew with MiXCR; each CDR3 protein has one entry. The profile shows approximately 440,000 distinct CDR3 sequences, 40% to 55% of them singletons. Input material: blood. These receptors originate from a girl between 10 and 17 years old with multiple sclerosis. CDR3s include the opening cysteine and the closing phenylalanine or tryptophan. The D gene is left open where the match is weak. The listing skips clone size in some rows; elsewhere it reads once, few, many or a size class.

V	D	J	size	length	CDR3	DNA
TRBV7-3	-	TRBJ2-3	-	18	CASSPWAILSQARNTQYF	TGTGCCAGCAGCCCATGGGCCATCCTTAGCCAAGCACGAAATACGCAGTATTTT
TRBV7-9	-	TRBJ2-6	-	15	CASSFRGSGANVLTF	TGTGCCAGCAGCTTTCGGGGATCTGGGGCCAACGTCCTGACTTTC
TRBV7-9	-	TRBJ2-4	-	16	CASSLDSPTAKNIQYF	TGTGCCAGCAGCCTAGACAGTCCTACAGCCAAAAACATTCAGTACTTC
TRBV7-9	-	TRBJ1-5	few	13	CASSLASGQPQHF	TGTGCCAGCAGCTTAGCGTCCGGTCAGCCCCAGCATTTT
TRBV25-1	-	TRBJ1-1	-	13	CASSKTGSPEAFF	TGTGCCAGCAGTAAAACAGGGTCCCCTGAAGCTTTCTTT
TRBV4-1	TRBD2	TRBJ2-1	few	18	CASRSSGRAMGSTNEQFF	TGCGCCAGCAGGTCTAGCGGGAGGGCCATGGGCTCAACCAATGAGCAGTTCTTC
TRBV6-5	-	TRBJ2-1	-	15	CASSYIPSSYNEQFF	TGTGCCAGCAGTTACATCCCGAGCTCCTACAATGAGCAGTTCTTC
TRBV28	-	TRBJ2-7	-	14	CASRHRELLHEQYF	TGTGCCAGCAGGCACAGGGAATTGCTCCACGAGCAGTACTTC
TRBV4-1	-	TRBJ2-7	-	15	CASSPIGTPGDEQYF	TGCGCCAGCAGCCCCATCGGGACTCCCGGCGACGAGCAGTACTTC
TRBV11-1	-	TRBJ2-5	-	13	CASSPKGEETQYF	TGTGCCAGCAGCCCCAAGGGGGAAGAGACCCAGTACTTC
TRBV12-3/TRBV12-4	TRBD2	TRBJ2-4	-	16	CASSSGTSGSLAIQYF	TGTGCCAGCAGTTCGGGGACTAGCGGGAGTTTGGCCATTCAGTACTTC
TRBV7-9	TRBD2	TRBJ2-7	few	14	CASSVTSGHYEQYF	TGTGCCAGCAGCGTGACTAGCGGCCACTACGAGCAGTACTTC
TRBV12-3/TRBV12-4	TRBD2	TRBJ2-3	-	17	CASSPGTSGRAADTQYF	TGTGCCAGCAGTCCAGGGACTAGCGGGAGGGCTGCAGATACGCAGTATTTT
TRBV2	-	TRBJ2-4	-	13	CASSEDPAGIQYF	TGTGCCAGCAGCGAGGATCCCGCCGGCATTCAGTACTTC
TRBV6-1	TRBD1	TRBJ2-7	few	18	CASRIETGGAGARYEQYF	TGTGCCAGCAGGATCGAGACAGGGGGCGCGGGAGCAAGATACGAGCAGTACTTC
TRBV27	-	TRBJ2-7	-	15	CASSRRRDATYEQYF	TGTGCCAGCAGTCGGCGCAGGGACGCCACCTACGAGCAGTACTTC
TRBV5-6	TRBD2	TRBJ2-2	-	17	CASSSGTSGDRRGELFF	TGTGCCAGCAGCTCGGGGACTAGCGGAGACAGGCGGGGGGAGCTGTTTTTT
TRBV5-1	TRBD1	TRBJ2-7	-	18	CASSLGQGSPWGVYEQYF	TGCGCCAGCAGCTTGGGACAGGGGAGTCCCTGGGGGGTGTACGAGCAGTACTTC
TRBV11-3	TRBD2	TRBJ2-3	few	17	CASSLGLAGRIGDTQYF	TGTGCCAGCAGCTTGGGACTAGCGGGGAGGATAGGAGATACGCAGTATTTT
TRBV12-3/TRBV12-4	TRBD2	TRBJ2-7	few	14	CASSLGGLYYEQYF	TGTGCCAGCAGTTTGGGGGGGTTGTATTACGAGCAGTACTTC
TRBV18	-	TRBJ1-4	-	14	CASSPERRSEKLFF	TGTGCCAGCTCACCGGAACGGAGGAGTGAAAAACTGTTTTTT
TRBV3-1	TRBD2	TRBJ2-1	-	15	CASSRRLAGVDEQFF	TGTGCCAGCAGCCGAAGACTAGCGGGAGTGGATGAGCAGTTCTTC
TRBV20-1	-	TRBJ2-1	-	16	CSARDAYYHSGNEQFF	TGCAGTGCTAGAGACGCCTACTATCATAGTGGCAATGAGCAGTTCTTC
TRBV9	-	TRBJ2-7	many	13	CASSATSSYEQYF	TGTGCCAGCAGCGCCACCAGCTCCTACGAGCAGTACTTC
TRBV7-7	TRBD2	TRBJ2-1	-	17	CASSLEVAGTSGNEQFF	TGTGCTAGCAGCTTAGAAGTCGCCGGGACTAGCGGGAATGAGCAGTTCTTC
TRBV2	TRBD2	TRBJ2-1	-	18	CASSDGLAGGHSYNEQFF	TGTGCCAGCAGCGATGGACTAGCGGGAGGTCACTCCTACAATGAGCAGTTCTTC
TRBV18	TRBD2	TRBJ2-1	-	16	CASLPVAGNTNNEQFF	TGTGCCAGCTTACCGGTAGCGGGAAACACAAACAATGAGCAGTTCTTC
TRBV7-3	TRBD2	TRBJ2-1	-	19	CASSLTGVTSGRSYNEQFF	TGTGCCAGCAGCTTAACGGGTGTGACTAGCGGGAGATCCTACAATGAGCAGTTCTTC
TRBV6-1	-	TRBJ2-6	-	16	CASSENGHSGANVLTF	TGTGCCAGCAGTGAGAACGGCCACTCTGGGGCCAACGTCCTGACTTTC
TRBV20-1	TRBD2	TRBJ2-7	-	16	CSARHSPGLASYEQYF	TGCAGTGCTAGACATTCGCCGGGACTAGCTTCCTACGAGCAGTACTTC
TRBV7-9	TRBD1	TRBJ1-2	-	15	CASSSGTAFNYGYTF	TGTGCCAGCAGCTCCGGGACAGCCTTTAACTATGGCTACACCTTC
TRBV29-1	TRBD1	TRBJ2-1	-	14	CSAGDRVPYNEQFF	TGCAGCGCCGGTGACAGGGTACCCTACAATGAGCAGTTCTTC
TRBV20-1	-	TRBJ2-7	-	13	CSAAGRSPYEQYF	TGCAGTGCTGCGGGACGGAGCCCCTACGAGCAGTACTTC
TRBV6-5	-	TRBJ2-1	few	13	CASSYSFFDEQFF	TGTGCCAGCAGTTACTCCTTCTTCGATGAGCAGTTCTTC
TRBV7-9	-	TRBJ2-7	-	12	CASSLGTHEQYF	TGTGCCAGCAGCTTAGGGACCCACGAGCAGTACTTC
TRBV12-3/TRBV12-4	-	TRBJ2-3	-	16	CASSSWQDGGTDTQYF	TGTGCCAGCAGTTCCTGGCAGGATGGGGGCACAGATACGCAGTATTTT
TRBV12-3/TRBV12-4	TRBD2	TRBJ2-1	-	15	CASRVGLNSFNEQFF	TGTGCCAGCAGGGTGGGACTAAACTCCTTCAATGAGCAGTTCTTC
TRBV12-3/TRBV12-4	-	TRBJ1-4	-	14	CASSSIQGLEKLFF	TGTGCCAGCAGTTCGATACAGGGTCTTGAAAAACTGTTTTTT
TRBV20-1	TRBD2	TRBJ2-1	few	12	CSATSGRHEQFF	TGCAGTGCGACTAGCGGGAGGCATGAGCAGTTCTTC
TRBV24-1	TRBD2	TRBJ2-5	-	15	CATSAGGLAEETQYF	TGTGCCACCAGTGCGGGGGGACTAGCGGAGGAGACCCAGTACTTC
TRBV20-1	TRBD2	TRBJ2-7	few	15	CSARDRSGGTGEQYF	TGCAGTGCTAGAGATCGATCCGGGGGGACGGGCGAGCAGTACTTC
TRBV14	-	TRBJ1-1	-	14	CASSQAGKTTEAFF	TGTGCCAGCAGCCAAGCGGGCAAAACCACTGAAGCTTTCTTT
TRBV7-8	-	TRBJ2-7	few	14	CASSLYRERYEQYF	TGTGCCAGCAGCTTATACCGGGAGAGGTACGAGCAGTACTTC
TRBV25-1	-	TRBJ1-1	-	14	CASSDPGQNTEAFF	TGTGCCAGCAGTGACCCAGGGCAGAACACTGAAGCTTTCTTT
TRBV7-2	-	TRBJ2-5	-	14	CASSLVGGEETQYF	TGTGCCAGCAGCTTAGTTGGCGGAGAAGAGACCCAGTACTTC
TRBV28	TRBD1	TRBJ2-3	-	14	CASSTTGGPDTQYF	TGTGCCAGCAGTACCACAGGGGGCCCAGATACGCAGTATTTT